Each of the 20 T cell receptor beta chains below was sequenced from the same sample in a study of cytomegalovirus exposure and HLA in healthy donors. Assay: immunoSEQ multiplex PCR; the TCRdb copy retains only in-frame clones and omits some. The data contain just over 80,000 clones, around 96% of them singletons. The sequenced material came from PBMCs. The receptor set was obtained from a woman aged 18-29 years in good health and CMV-seronegative.

The CDR3 coding sequence is TGCAGCGTTGACAATTACACCGGGGAGCTGTTTTTT. Translating it yields CSVDNYTGELFF. The V call is TRBV29-1, the J call TRBJ2-2; D not resolved. CDR3 length: 12 residues. V was trimmed by 3 bases and J by 3 bases, leaving 5 bases between them. The germline V gene encodes CDR1 SQVTM and CDR2 ANQGSEA.

V gene TRBV6-5 combines with J gene TRBJ1-1, with D perhaps matching TRBD1 (5 bases). V was trimmed by 2 bases and J by 2 bases, leaving 9 bases between them. The CDR3 sequence is 14 residues long. Germline V gives CDR1 MNHEY, CDR2 SVGAGI. The DNA for the CDR3 is TGTGCCAGCAGTTACAAGGACACCAACACTGAAGCTTTCTTT. The encoded protein is CASSYKDTNTEAFF.

The chain uses TRBV18 and TRBJ2-1, with a possible D match to TRBD2 (5 bases). V lost 3 bases, J lost 0 bases, and 18 bases lay in between. From germline, CDR1 is KGHSH and CDR2 LQKENI. This CDR3 comprises 18 residues. CDR3 nucleotide sequence: TGTGCCAGCTCACCCCGAGGCAAAGCGGAGTTCTCCTACAATGAGCAGTTCTTC. It is translated as CASSPRGKAEFSYNEQFF.

The rearrangement uses TRBV7-9 and TRBJ1-1; D ambiguous. The V and J ends lost 0 bases and 8 bases respectively, with 10 bases between them. The CDR3 is 13 residues long. The germline V gene has CDR1 SEHNR and CDR2 FQNEAQ (reference sequence). This CDR3 reads CASSLATFLEAFF. CDR3 nucleotides: TGTGCCAGCAGCTTAGCCACATTCCTCGAAGCTTTCTTT.

The rearrangement links TRBV5-1 to TRBJ2-1; 7 nucleotides line up with TRBD2. CDR3 size: 15 residues. Trimming cost V 3 bases and J 2 bases; bases outside gene matches: 5. Per the germline V gene, CDR1 is SGHRS and CDR2 is YFSETQ. The CDR3 DNA is TGCGCCAGCAGCTCCCCCAGCGGGGCCTACAATGAGCAGTTCTTC. Translation gives CASSSPSGAYNEQFF. The entire variable domain, with the rest obtained from reference TRBV5-1 and TRBJ2-1, is as follows: KAGVTQTPRYLIKTRGQQVTLSCSPISGHRSVSWYQQTPGQGLQFLFEYFSETQRNKGNFPGRFSGRQFSNSRSEMNVSTLELGDSALYLCASSSPSGAYNEQFFGPGTRLTVL.

V and J are TRBV2 and TRBJ2-3; 11 bases map to TRBD2. Looked up from germline, CDR1 is SNHLY and CDR2 is FYNNEI. Unmatched junction bases numbered 5, after V lost 9 bases and J lost 3 bases. This CDR3 is 14 amino acids long. The CDR3 is CASKTSGVTDTQYF. CDR3 nucleotides: TGTGCCAGTAAGACTAGCGGGGTTACAGATACGCAGTATTTT. Drawing the rest from reference TRBV2 and TRBJ2-3, the complete variable domain is EPEVTQTPSHQVTQMGQEVILRCVPISNHLYFYWYRQILGQKVEFLVSFYNNEISEKSEIFDDQFSVERPDGSNFTLKIRSTKLEDSAMYFCASKTSGVTDTQYFGPGTRLTVL.

This clone was recorded only once. This chain joins TRBV5-1 and TRBJ1-1; maybe TRBD1 (6 bases). V lost 0 bases, J lost 4 bases, and 10 bases lay in between. CDR3 length: 14 residues. In germline, CDR1 is SGHRS, CDR2 YFSETQ. The CDR3 DNA sequence: TGCGCCAGCAGCTTGGGGACAGTCGGCACTGAAGCTTTCTTT. It encodes CASSLGTVGTEAFF.

This clone was seen a single time. V usage is TRBV19 and J usage is TRBJ2-7; D remains unclear. In germline, CDR1 is LNHDA, CDR2 SQIVND (reference sequence). There are 12 residues in the CDR3. With 3 bases removed from V and 3 bases from J, the gap between germline ends came to 6 bases. For the CDR3, the DNA is TGTGCCAGTAGTATGGCAGGCTACGAGCAGTACTTC. It yields the protein CASSMAGYEQYF.

The chain employs TRBV2 and TRBJ1-2; D not resolved. Looked up from germline, CDR1 is SNHLY and CDR2 is FYNNEI. V was cut by 5 bases and J by 3 bases, with 7 bases left in between. The CDR3 is 12 residues long. CDR3 in DNA: TGTGCCAGCAGTAAAACAGACTATGGCTACACCTTC. As protein: CASSKTDYGYTF.

The chain carries TRBV4-1 and TRBJ2-5; tentative D call: TRBD2 (7 bases). The length of the CDR3 is 18 residues. V was trimmed by 0 bases and J by 3 bases, leaving 20 bases between them. Per the germline V gene, CDR1 is MGHRA and CDR2 is YSYEKL. CDR3 sequence reads: CASSQDTGGHLVKETQYF. CDR3 DNA: TGCGCCAGCAGCCAAGATACGGGGGGACACCTCGTTAAAGAGACCCAGTACTTC.

A remark on this clone: Germline and junction disagree at one end, which may indicate a read error. In nucleotides, the CDR3 is TGTGCCTGGAGGGACAGAGCTAACTGTGGCTACACCTTC. It specifies CAWRDRANCGYTF. V usage is TRBV30 and J usage is TRBJ1-2, with D possibly TRBD1 on 6 matching bases. Germline V gene sequence: CDR1 GTSNPN, CDR2 SVGIG (reference sequence). There are 13 residues in the CDR3.

V usage is TRBV9 and J usage is TRBJ2-2; 7 bases are a match to TRBD1. J gave up 6 bases and V 4 bases, and 9 bases lay outside the gene matches. Germline-derived CDR1 and CDR2 are SGDLS and YYNGEE. This CDR3 region has 15 residues. The CDR3 bases are TGTGCCAGCAGCACGGACCGACAGGGCTCCGGGGAGCTGTTTTTT. Protein product: CASSTDRQGSGELFF. The full variable domain, completed using reference TRBV9 and TRBJ2-2, is DSGVTQTPKHLITATGQRVTLRCSPRSGDLSVYWYQQSLDQGLQFLIQYYNGEERAKGNILERFSAQQFPDLHSELNLSSLELGDSALYFCASSTDRQGSGELFFGEGSRLTVL.

The chain joins TRBV6-1 to TRBJ2-1, with 8 bases that match TRBD2. The ends lost 2 bases at V and 6 bases at J; junction bases unmatched: 6. The CDR3 is 15 amino acids. CDR1 and CDR2 (germline): MNHNS, SASEGT. CDR3 loop: CASSELAGGRNEQFF. The CDR3 coding sequence is TGTGCCAGCAGTGAACTAGCGGGCGGCCGCAATGAGCAGTTCTTC.

The CDR3 region is CASRPIEYNEQFF. The CDR3 DNA sequence: TGTGCCAGCAGACCAATAGAATACAATGAGCAGTTCTTC. The chain uses TRBV6-5 and TRBJ2-1, with D uncertain. Germline assignment: CDR1 MNHEY and CDR2 SVGAGI. With 6 bases removed from V and 4 bases from J, the gap between germline ends came to 10 bases. The CDR3 consists of 13 residues.

The chain combines TRBV28 with TRBJ2-1, with TRBD2 identical over 14 bases. The CDR3 loop spans 16 amino acids. Looked up from germline, CDR1 is MDHEN and CDR2 is SYDVKM. With 4 bases clipped from V and 4 bases from J, the junction kept 3 bases outside the gene matches. The CDR3 spells CASSWGLAGAYNEQFF. Here the CDR3 DNA reads TGTGCCAGCAGTTGGGGACTAGCGGGAGCATACAATGAGCAGTTCTTC.

The V and J genes are TRBV5-4 and TRBJ2-1; 7 bases fit TRBD2. This CDR3 is built from 15 residues. The germline V gene has CDR1 SGHNT and CDR2 YYREEE (reference sequence). V shed 4 bases, J shed 4 bases, and the junction held 8 bases outside the gene matches. CDR3 sequence (DNA): TGTGCCAGCAGCGAGGGACTATTCAATTACAATGAGCAGTTCTTC. It codes for CASSEGLFNYNEQFF. Using reference TRBV5-4 and TRBJ2-1 for the parts outside the CDR3, the full variable domain is ETGVTQSPTHLIKTRGQQVTLRCSSQSGHNTVSWYQQALGQGPQFIFQYYREEENGRGNFPPRFSGLQFPNYSSELNVNALELDDSALYLCASSEGLFNYNEQFFGPGTRLTVL.

This chain links TRBV14 with TRBJ2-7; D not certain. This CDR3 contains 13 residues. The V and J ends lost 4 bases and 3 bases respectively, with 10 bases between them. Germline V gene lookup returns CDR1 SGHDN and CDR2 FVKESK. CDR3 sequence: CASSRSRYYEQYF. DNA of the CDR3: TGTGCCAGCAGCCGGAGCAGATACTACGAGCAGTACTTC.

The V call is TRBV6-5, the J call TRBJ2-7, with 8 positions matching TRBD2. J gave up 2 bases and V 2 bases, and 2 bases lay outside the gene matches. The germline CDR1 and CDR2 sequences are MNHEY and SVGAGI. CDR3 length equals 14 residues. CDR3 amino acids: CASSYAGGAYEQYF. The CDR3 DNA is TGTGCCAGCAGTTACGCGGGAGGCGCCTACGAGCAGTACTTC.

The genes are TRBV7-2 and TRBJ2-1, with 7 bases matching TRBD2. The CDR3 has 14 amino acids. CDR1 and CDR2 (germline): SGHTA, FQGNSA. J lost 6 bases, V lost 4 bases, and 6 bases had no gene match. In DNA, the CDR3 is TGTGCCAGCAGCTGGGAGGGGTACGTCAATGAGCAGTTCTTC. It specifies CASSWEGYVNEQFF.

The rearrangement joins TRBV30 to TRBJ2-7; tentative D call: TRBD1 (5 bases). The germline gives CDR1 GTSNPN, CDR2 SVGIG (reference sequence). Trimming shortened V by 4 bases and J by 1 base, and 11 bases separated the two germline ends. This CDR3 contains 13 residues. CDR3 sequence reads: CAWNPGQSYEQYF. CDR3 coding DNA: TGTGCCTGGAACCCCGGACAATCCTACGAGCAGTACTTC.